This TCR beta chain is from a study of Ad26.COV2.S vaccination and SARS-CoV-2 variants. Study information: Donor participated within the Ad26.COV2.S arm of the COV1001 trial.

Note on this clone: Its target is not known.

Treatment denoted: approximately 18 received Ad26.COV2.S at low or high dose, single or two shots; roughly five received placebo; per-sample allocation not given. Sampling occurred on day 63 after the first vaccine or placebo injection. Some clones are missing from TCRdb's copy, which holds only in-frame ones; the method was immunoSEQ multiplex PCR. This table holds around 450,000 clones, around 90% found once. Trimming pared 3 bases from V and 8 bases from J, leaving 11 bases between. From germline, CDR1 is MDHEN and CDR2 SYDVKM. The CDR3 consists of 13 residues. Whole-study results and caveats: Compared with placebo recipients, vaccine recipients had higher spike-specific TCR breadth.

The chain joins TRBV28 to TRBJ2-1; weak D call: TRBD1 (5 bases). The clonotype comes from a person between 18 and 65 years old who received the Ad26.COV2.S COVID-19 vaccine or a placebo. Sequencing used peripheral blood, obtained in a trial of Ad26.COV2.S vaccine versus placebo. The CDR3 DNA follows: TGTGCCAGCAGTTTTCCAGGGTTGGATGAGCAGTTCTTC. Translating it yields CASSFPGLDEQFF.